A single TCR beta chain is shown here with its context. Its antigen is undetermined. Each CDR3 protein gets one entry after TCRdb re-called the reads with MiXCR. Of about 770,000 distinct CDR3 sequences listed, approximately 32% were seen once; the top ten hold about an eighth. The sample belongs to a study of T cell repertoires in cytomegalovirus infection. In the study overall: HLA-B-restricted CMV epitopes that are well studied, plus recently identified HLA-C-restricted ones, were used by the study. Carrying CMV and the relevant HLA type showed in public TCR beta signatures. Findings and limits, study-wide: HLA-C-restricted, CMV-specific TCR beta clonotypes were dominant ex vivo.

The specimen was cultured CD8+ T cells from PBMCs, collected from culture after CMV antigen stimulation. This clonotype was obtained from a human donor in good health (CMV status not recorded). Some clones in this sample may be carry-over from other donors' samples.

CDR3 DNA sequence: TGCGCCAGCAGTGAGCCAGATTCTGCAGATACGCAGTATTTT. Its protein product is CASSEPDSADTQYF. The gene calls are TRBV10-2 and TRBJ2-3, with D unresolved. Germline lookup yields CDR1 WSHSY and CDR2 SAAADI. The CDR3 runs 14 residues. The V and J ends lost 2 bases and 4 bases respectively, with 10 bases between them.